This T cell receptor beta chain appears in the sequencing data of a study of blood T cell repertoires in COVID-19. As for the study in general: COVID-19 samples from acute and convalescent phases originated in the United States, Italy and Spain.

The CDR3 is 14 amino acids. Germline V CDR1 and CDR2: MNHNS, SASEGT. Between the trimmed V and J ends, which lost 0 bases and 8 bases, there was a span of 13 bases. The assay was immunoSEQ multiplex PCR, and TCRdb's table has in-frame clones only and misses some. The sample shows about 88,000 clones, approximately 87% of them seen only once. The rearrangement joins TRBV6-1 to TRBJ1-2; perhaps TRBD1 as D (6 bases). This TCR was sampled from a woman between 65 and 79 years old with acute or convalescent COVID-19. The sequenced sample was peripheral blood. Written as DNA, the CDR3 is TGTGCCAGCAGTGAAGCAGCGGGGGCGCCCGGCTACACCTTC. It encodes CASSEAAGAPGYTF.